This note documents a single T cell receptor beta chain sequence. What antigen it recognizes has not been identified. Within one base of it there is no much larger clone, and no base qualities were kept. Sequencing instrument: Illumina HiSeq 1500. Using fastp trimming at Q25 and MiXCR clonotype assembly, TCRdb reanalyzed the public sequencing data and kept in-frame beta chains. Entries that share a CDR3 protein sequence are merged under the most common genes and DNA. A total of some 270,000 distinct CDR3 sequences appear in this sample, around 15% of them only once. The ten most abundant clones make up about half of the sample. The sample is drawn from a study of T cell repertoires in cytomegalovirus infection (dated by TCRdb to between 2017 and 2020). Regarding the complete study: Donor HLA type was relevant to the analysis, as public TCR beta signatures indicated carriage of CMV infection together with the matching HLA type. What the study reported, not specific to this receptor: Cumulative frequency of public TCR beta family members discriminated carriers of CMV infection plus the relevant HLA type in this cohort and an independent approximately 370-donor cohort. The ex vivo response was dominated by HLA-C-restricted CMV-specific TCR beta clonotypes, and the single most frequent clonotype in two of eight donors was supplied by these HLA-C-restricted clonotypes.

The CDR3 goes from the cysteine to the phenylalanine over 14 residues. Only the CDR3 DNA is retained, 42 bases long and in frame from the first base. Sequences SQVTM (CDR1) and ANQGSEA (CDR2) are obtained from the germline V gene. V is clipped by 2 bases and J by 2 bases, and the sequence between their germline boundaries is 9 bases long. The sequence joins TRBV29-1 to TRBJ2-2; TRBD1 is a weak D gene call, 6 bases matching. Sequences were obtained from CD8+ T cells from PBMCs. The receptor's source is a human donor in good health (CMV status not recorded). Some clones in this sample may be carry-over from other donors' samples. The CDR3 reads as follows: CSVEQGKNTGELFF. The DNA reads as follows: TGCAGCGTTGAACAGGGGAAAAACACCGGGGAGCTGTTTTTT.